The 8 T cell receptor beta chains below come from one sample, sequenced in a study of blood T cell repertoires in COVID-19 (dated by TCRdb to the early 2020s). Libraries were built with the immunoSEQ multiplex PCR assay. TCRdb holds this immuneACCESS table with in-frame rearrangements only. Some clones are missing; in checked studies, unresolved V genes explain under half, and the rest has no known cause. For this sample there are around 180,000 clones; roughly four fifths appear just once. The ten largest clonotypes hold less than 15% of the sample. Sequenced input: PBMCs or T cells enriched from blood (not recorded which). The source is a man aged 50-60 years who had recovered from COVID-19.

CDR3 coding DNA: TGTGCCAGCAGGAACAGGGGTGCTGGAAACACCATATATTTT. Translating it yields CASRNRGAGNTIYF. The rearrangement uses TRBV6-5 and TRBJ1-3; 7 bases are a match to TRBD1. The germline CDR1 and CDR2 sequences are MNHEY and SVGAGI. The trim removed 6 bases at V and 2 bases at J, leaving 4 bases unmatched. This CDR3 spans 14 amino acids.

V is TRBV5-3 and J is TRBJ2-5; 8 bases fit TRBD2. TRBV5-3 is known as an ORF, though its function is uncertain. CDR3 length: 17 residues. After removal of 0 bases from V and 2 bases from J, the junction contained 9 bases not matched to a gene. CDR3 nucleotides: TGTGCCAGAAGCTTGGGGGAGCGGGGGAAATCACAAGAGACCCAGTACTTC. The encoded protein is CARSLGERGKSQETQYF.

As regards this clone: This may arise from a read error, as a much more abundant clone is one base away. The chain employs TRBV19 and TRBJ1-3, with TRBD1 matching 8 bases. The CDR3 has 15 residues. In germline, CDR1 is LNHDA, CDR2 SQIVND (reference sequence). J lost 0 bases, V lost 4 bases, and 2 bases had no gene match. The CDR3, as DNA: TGTGCCAGTAGTAAGGGACAGGTCTCTGGAAACACCATATATTTT. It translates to CASSKGQVSGNTIYF.

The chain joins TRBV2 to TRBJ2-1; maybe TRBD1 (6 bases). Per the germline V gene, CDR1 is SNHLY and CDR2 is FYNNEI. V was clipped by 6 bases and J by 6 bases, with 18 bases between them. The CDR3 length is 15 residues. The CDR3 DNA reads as TGTGCCAGCAGCCCCGATGGGGGCCACGGCAATGAGCAGTTCTTC. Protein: CASSPDGGHGNEQFF. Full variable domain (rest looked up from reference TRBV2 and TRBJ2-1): EPEVTQTPSHQVTQMGQEVILRCVPISNHLYFYWYRQILGQKVEFLVSFYNNEISEKSEIFDDQFSVERPDGSNFTLKIRSTKLEDSAMYFCASSPDGGHGNEQFFGPGTRLTVL.

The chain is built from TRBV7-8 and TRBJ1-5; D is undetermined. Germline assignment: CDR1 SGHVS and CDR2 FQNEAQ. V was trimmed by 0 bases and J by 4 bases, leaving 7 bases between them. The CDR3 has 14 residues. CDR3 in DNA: TGTGCCAGCAGCTTAGCGGCCCGTAATCAGCCCCAGCATTTT. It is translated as CASSLAARNQPQHF.

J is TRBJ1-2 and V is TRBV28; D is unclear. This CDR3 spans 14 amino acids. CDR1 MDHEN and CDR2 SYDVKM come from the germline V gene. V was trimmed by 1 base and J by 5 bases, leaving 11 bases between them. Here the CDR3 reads CASSLFGRSYGYTF. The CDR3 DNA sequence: TGTGCCAGCAGTTTATTTGGCAGGTCGTATGGCTACACCTTC.

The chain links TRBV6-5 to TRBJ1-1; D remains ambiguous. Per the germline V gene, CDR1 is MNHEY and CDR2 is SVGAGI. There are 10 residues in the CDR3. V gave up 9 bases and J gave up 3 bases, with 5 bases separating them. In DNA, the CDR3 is TGTGCCAGTCAGGACACTGAAGCTTTCTTT. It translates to CASQDTEAFF.

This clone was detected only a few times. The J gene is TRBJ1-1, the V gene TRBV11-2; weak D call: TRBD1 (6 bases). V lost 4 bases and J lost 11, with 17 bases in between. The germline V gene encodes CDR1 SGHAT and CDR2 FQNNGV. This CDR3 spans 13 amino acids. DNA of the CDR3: TGTGCCAGCAGCTCCAAGGGGGGGGCCCGGGCTTTCTTT. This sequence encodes CASSSKGGARAFF.